Listed here are 2 T cell receptor beta chains from one sample, sequenced in a study of beta chain features in type 1 diabetes. Of the isolated RNA, all was reverse transcribed, and so the sequenced material was expressed TCRB transcripts. This table comes from immunoSEQ multiplex PCR, and its TCRdb copy is limited to in-frame clones, with some not included. The sample has about 340,000 clones; around 8.5% are singletons. No antigen has been identified for these receptors. Points from the study as a whole: TCRB CDR3s were moderately but significantly shorter in Type 1 diabetes patients in all four CD4+ subsets.

The sequenced material came from central memory CD4+ T cells from blood. The receptors were sampled from a man aged 30 to 45 with type 1 diabetes.

V and J are TRBV6-6 and TRBJ2-5; D is possibly TRBD2 (6 bases). There are 14 residues in the CDR3. The V end was cut by 3 bases, the J end by 4 bases, with 12 bases between. Germline lookup yields CDR1 MNHNY and CDR2 SVGAGI (reference sequence). The CDR3 region is CASSYGGPAETQYF. Here the CDR3 DNA reads TGTGCCAGCAGTTATGGAGGGCCTGCAGAGACCCAGTACTTC.

V gene TRBV28 combines with J gene TRBJ1-6; TRBD1 matches at 7 bases. This CDR3 has 12 residues. Germline trimming cut 6 bases from V and 11 bases from J; bases unmatched to any gene: 4. Per the germline V gene, CDR1 is MDHEN and CDR2 is SYDVKM. As DNA, the CDR3 is TGTGCCAGCAGCGTGACAGGGCCACCCCTCCACTTT. Translated, it gives CASSVTGPPLHF.